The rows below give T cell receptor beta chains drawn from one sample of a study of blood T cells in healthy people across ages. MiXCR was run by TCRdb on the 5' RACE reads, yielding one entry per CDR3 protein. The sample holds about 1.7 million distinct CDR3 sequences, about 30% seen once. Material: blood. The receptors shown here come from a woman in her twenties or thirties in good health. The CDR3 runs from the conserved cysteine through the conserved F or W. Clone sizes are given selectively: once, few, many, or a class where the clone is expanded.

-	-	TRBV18	CASSPTRLDWGHEQYF
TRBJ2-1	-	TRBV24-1	CATSDVRGGVRNEQFF
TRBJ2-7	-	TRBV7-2	CASRAGQGGYEQYF
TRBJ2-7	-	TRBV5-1	CASSDLTSGSTEQYF
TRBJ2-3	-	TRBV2	CASSDISTDTQYF
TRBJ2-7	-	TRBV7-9	CASSLETGILTYEQYF
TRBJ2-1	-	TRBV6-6	CVSGAERGGLNEQFF
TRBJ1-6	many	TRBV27	CASRDAGSYNSPLHF
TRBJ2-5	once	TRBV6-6	CASGLAGTVRGTQYF
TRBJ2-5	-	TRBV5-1	CASSPGSGGSETQYF
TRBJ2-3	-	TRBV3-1	CASSQDLGLAGGTDTQYF
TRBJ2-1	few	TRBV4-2	CASSQEGWGLADYNEQFF
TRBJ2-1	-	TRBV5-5	CASTITRLYNEQFF
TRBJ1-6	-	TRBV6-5	CASRGPYNSPLHF
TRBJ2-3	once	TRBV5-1	CASSLTGKSADTQYF
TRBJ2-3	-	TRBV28	CASPPSGSTDTQYF
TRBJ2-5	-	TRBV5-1	CASSAYRGQADEQYF
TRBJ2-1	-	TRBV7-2	CASSLGGLLEQFF